The clone carrying this T cell receptor (beta chain) was observed a handful of times. Its antigen is unknown. TCRdb reprocessed the RACE reads with MiXCR, giving one entry per CDR3 protein. The sample lists some 180,000 distinct CDR3 sequences, 24% occurring once. Germline values: CDR1 SGHTA, CDR2 FQGNSA. The CDR3 runs 15 residues. The ends lost 5 bases at V and 6 bases at J; junction bases unmatched: 9. The data derive from a study of human T cells and chemical hapten exposure. Study summary: The study sensitized with 2% DPC on a 2 cm by 2 cm patch of upper inner arm skin. The study, taken as a whole, reports: Expanded TCRs showed more large CDR3 clusters than pre-sensitization or healthy control sets.

Specified time point: patch test 3, about 24 weeks after DPC sensitization. Treatment defined: therapeutic diphenylcyclopropenone sensitization with weekly scalp DPC. The V call is TRBV7-2, the J call TRBJ2-7, with TRBD2 identical over 11 bases. The sequence was obtained from a woman in her 40s with alopecia areata. Some clones in this sample may be carry-over from other donors' samples. The starting material was whole blood, obtained in connection with sensitization to the hapten diphenylcyclopropenone (DPC). The CDR3 sequence: CASSPRALAGGEQYF. CDR3 in DNA: TGTGCCAGCAGCCCCCGGGCGCTAGCGGGAGGCGAGCAGTACTTC. The full variable domain, completed using reference TRBV7-2 and TRBJ2-7, is GAGVSQSPSNKVTEKGKDVELRCDPISGHTALYWYRQSLGQGLEFLIYFQGNSAPDKSGLPSDRFSAERTGGSVSTLTIQRTQQEDSAVYLCASSPRALAGGEQYFGPGTRLTVT.